One sample yielded the 21 T cell receptor beta chains listed below, sequenced in a study of blood T cell repertoires in COVID-19. Data came from immunoSEQ multiplex PCR; TCRdb stores just in-frame clones and leaves some out. The table lists 120,000 or so clones, nearly 80% of them singletons, with under 20% in the top ten. The sequencing sample was made of peripheral blood. Source of these receptors: a woman older than 75 with active or convalescent COVID-19.

The gene calls are TRBV28 and TRBJ2-7, with no clear D. Trimming removed 3 bases from V and 0 bases from J, with 9 bases in between. CDR1 MDHEN and CDR2 SYDVKM come from the germline V gene. The CDR3 has 14 amino acids. CDR3 nucleotide sequence: TGTGCCAGCAGTTTCCGGCGGAACTCCTACGAGCAGTACTTC. Its translation: CASSFRRNSYEQYF.

The chain carries TRBV5-5 and TRBJ2-7; 12 bases match TRBD2. Per the germline V gene, CDR1 is SGHKS and CDR2 is YYEKEE (reference sequence). This CDR3 has 15 amino acids. The ends lost 4 bases at V and 2 bases at J; junction bases unmatched: 4. The CDR3 coding sequence is TGTGCCAGCAGCCCCGGACTAGCGGGGACCTACGAGCAGTACTTC. The encoded protein is CASSPGLAGTYEQYF.

This clone has a handful of counts. The chain carries TRBV3-1 (or the pseudogene TRBV3-2) and TRBJ1-1; D unresolved. Trimming cost V 0 bases and J 1 base, with 6 bases left between them. Germline CDR1 is LGHDT and CDR2 is YNNKEL (reference sequence). CDR3 length equals 14 residues. The CDR3 DNA follows: TGTGCCAGCAGCCAAGATCGAGGGAACACTGAAGCTTTCTTT. It specifies CASSQDRGNTEAFF.

This sequence joins TRBV6-2 or TRBV6-3 and TRBJ2-2; D is possibly TRBD2 (5 bases). This CDR3 spans 16 amino acids. The V and J ends lost 5 bases and 5 bases respectively, with 18 bases between them. Germline CDR1 MNHEY, CDR2 SVGEGT. In DNA form, the CDR3 reads TGTGCCAGCAGTGGGCCCGACGAAAGACTAACCGGGGAGCTGTTTTTT. It is translated as CASSGPDERLTGELFF.

The rearrangement uses TRBV14 and TRBJ1-4; D gene uncertain. Germline V gene sequence: CDR1 SGHDN, CDR2 FVKESK. The CDR3 loop spans 19 amino acids. Trimming stripped 3 bases from V and 7 bases from J, with 27 bases between. CDR3 sequence: CASSHLYGSEYQLGEKLFF. In nucleotides, the CDR3 is TGTGCCAGCAGCCATCTGTACGGCAGCGAATACCAACTGGGTGAAAAACTGTTTTTT.

This clone has at least ten counts. The chain recombines TRBV19 with TRBJ1-2, with D perhaps matching TRBD1 (6 bases). Trimming cost V 5 bases and J 4 bases, with 11 bases left between them. The CDR3 runs to 13 residues. Germline assignment: CDR1 LNHDA and CDR2 SQIVND (reference sequence). The CDR3 nucleotides read TGTGCCAGTAGTCCCCAGGGGTTCTATGGCTACACCTTC. It encodes CASSPQGFYGYTF.

The chain combines TRBV7-3 with TRBJ2-2; D might be TRBD2 (6 bases). V shed 2 bases and J shed 6 bases, with 10 bases lying between them. The germline gives CDR1 SGHTA, CDR2 FQGTGA. CDR3 length equals 14 residues. The CDR3 region has the DNA TGTGCCAGCAGCTTAGGGCTAGCGTCCGGGGAGCTGTTTTTT. It yields the protein CASSLGLASGELFF. The variable domain in full, with the rest retrieved from reference TRBV7-3 and TRBJ2-2, is GAGVSQTPSNKVTEKGKYVELRCDPISGHTALYWYRQSLGQGPEFLIYFQGTGAADDSGLPNDRFFAVRPEGSVSTLKIQRTERGDSAVYLCASSLGLASGELFFGEGSRLTVL.

This clone was seen a single time. The rearrangement uses TRBV9 and TRBJ2-1; 13 positions agree with TRBD2. CDR3 size: 15 residues. V lost 0 bases and J lost 10; bases outside the gene matches: 4. Germline CDR1 and CDR2: SGDLS and YYNGEE. The CDR3 is CASSVDTSGRVEQFF. Written as DNA, the CDR3 is TGTGCCAGCAGCGTAGACACTAGCGGGAGGGTAGAGCAGTTCTTC.

The chain carries TRBV5-1 and TRBJ2-3; 11 bases are a match to TRBD1. The CDR3 consists of 16 residues. From germline, CDR1 is SGHRS and CDR2 YFSETQ. Germline trimming cut 4 bases from V and 2 bases from J; bases unmatched to any gene: 6. CDR3 loop: CASSKDRGRTTDTQYF. CDR3 nucleotides: TGCGCCAGCAGCAAGGACAGGGGGCGAACCACAGATACGCAGTATTTT.

This clone was counted a single time. This chain connects TRBV3-1 (or the pseudogene TRBV3-2) to TRBJ1-6; D not resolved. Germline lookup yields CDR1 LGHDT and CDR2 YNNKEL (reference sequence). The germline V and J ends were trimmed by 6 bases and 4 bases, with 13 bases remaining between them. There are 15 residues in the CDR3. The chain's CDR3 is CASSRGLGYNSPLHF. CDR3 nucleotides: TGTGCCAGCAGTCGAGGGCTCGGATATAATTCACCCCTCCACTTT.

J is TRBJ2-7 and V is TRBV7-9; D remains unclear. The CDR3 is 15 residues long. V was clipped by 1 base and J by 0 bases, with 10 bases between them. Germline V gene data show CDR1 as SEHNR and CDR2 as FQNEAQ (reference sequence). The CDR3 is CASSLGSVISYEQYF. CDR3 DNA sequence: TGTGCCAGCAGCTTAGGAAGCGTGATCTCCTACGAGCAGTACTTC. The full variable domain, in which reference TRBV7-9 and TRBJ2-7 provide the parts outside the CDR3, is DTGVSQNPRHKITKRGQNVTFRCDPISEHNRLYWYRQTLGQGPEFLTYFQNEAQLEKSRLLSDRFSAERPKGSFSTLEIQRTEQGDSAMYLCASSLGSVISYEQYFGPGTRLTVT.

The gene calls are TRBV3-1 (or the pseudogene TRBV3-2) and TRBJ2-3; possibly TRBD2 for D (6 bases). Germline loops: CDR1 LGHDT, CDR2 YNNKEL (reference sequence). The V end was cut by 4 bases, the J end by 4 bases, with 18 bases between. The CDR3 has 16 amino acids. CDR3 nucleotide sequence: TGTGCCAGCAGCCCCCGTCGGTTGCGCGGGGCAGATACGCAGTATTTT. Translated: CASSPRRLRGADTQYF.

The chain employs TRBV27 and TRBJ2-7, with 7 bases that match TRBD2. Germline CDR1 reads MNHEY; CDR2 reads SMNVEV (reference sequence). Unmatched junction bases numbered 11, after V lost 3 bases and J lost 3 bases. The CDR3 sequence is 16 residues long. The chain's CDR3 is CASSLSRTRPGYEQYF. CDR3 in DNA: TGTGCCAGCAGTTTGTCTAGGACTAGACCGGGCTACGAGCAGTACTTC.

This clone was detected a few times. V usage is TRBV11-2 and J usage is TRBJ1-1; 8 nucleotides line up with TRBD1. Germline CDR1 is SGHAT and CDR2 is FQNNGV. The CDR3 runs 15 residues. With 0 bases clipped from V and 6 bases from J, the junction kept 6 bases outside the gene matches. DNA for the CDR3: TGTGCCAGCAGCTTAGAGGACAGGGACAAGGCTGAAGCTTTCTTT. Residues: CASSLEDRDKAEAFF.

The chain links TRBV5-1 to TRBJ2-1; unclear D gene. CDR1 is SGHRS, CDR2 YFSETQ, per germline. The CDR3 runs to 15 residues. With 4 bases removed from V and 1 base from J, the gap between germline ends came to 12 bases. In DNA form, the CDR3 reads TGCGCCAGCAGCCTTGAGGCGAGGTCCTACAATGAGCAGTTCTTC. Translation gives CASSLEARSYNEQFF.

The chain employs TRBV7-3 and TRBJ2-5; D remains unclear. CDR1 and CDR2 from the germline V gene are SGHTA and FQGTGA. V was trimmed by 2 bases and J by 2 bases, leaving 6 bases between them. CDR3 length: 13 amino acids. The CDR3 bases are TGTGCCAGCAGCTTATCACAGCAAGAGACCCAGTACTTC. Translated: CASSLSQQETQYF.

This chain joins TRBV5-1 and TRBJ2-1; 11 bases match TRBD2. The CDR3 is made up of 16 amino acids. J gave up 5 bases and V 0 bases, and 4 bases lay outside the gene matches. Germline V gene sequence: CDR1 SGHRS, CDR2 YFSETQ. The CDR3, as DNA: TGCGCCAGCAGCTTGGCTCCGGGACTAGCGGACAATGAGCAGTTCTTC. Its protein is CASSLAPGLADNEQFF.

The chain is built from TRBV28 and TRBJ1-2; TRBD1 agrees at 7 bases. The CDR3 runs 14 residues. The germline gives CDR1 MDHEN, CDR2 SYDVKM. The V and J ends lost 6 bases and 3 bases, in that order; junction bases with no gene match: 7. The CDR3 region has the DNA TGTGCCAGCAGGGGACAGACAGGGTACTATGGCTACACCTTC. Amino acid sequence: CASRGQTGYYGYTF.

CDR3 sequence: CASSETGGIGPGELFF. CDR3 sequence (DNA): TGTGCCAGCAGCGAAACAGGGGGCATAGGGCCCGGGGAGCTGTTTTTT. The chain employs TRBV6-2 or TRBV6-3 and TRBJ2-2; 9 positions match TRBD1. Germline V CDR1 and CDR2: MNHEY, SVGEGT. With V trimmed by 6 bases and J by 6 bases, 11 bases remained unmatched. The CDR3 runs 16 residues.

This clone was found once. In nucleotides, the CDR3 is TGTGCCAGCAGTGAAGGAACAGCGAACACTGAAGCTTTCTTT. Protein: CASSEGTANTEAFF. The chain carries TRBV6-1 and TRBJ1-1; D is undetermined. Germline values: CDR1 MNHNS, CDR2 SASEGT. The CDR3 has 14 amino acids. V dropped 1 base and J dropped 1 base, with 7 bases sitting between them.

The chain couples TRBV19 to TRBJ1-5; D gene uncertain. This CDR3 has 15 amino acids. V lost 6 bases, J lost 3 bases, and 15 bases lay in between. Germline values: CDR1 LNHDA, CDR2 SQIVND (reference sequence). CDR3 nucleotide sequence: TGTGCCAGTAGCGGAGGGCAGGAAATCAATCAGCCCCAGCATTTT. It yields the protein CASSGGQEINQPQHF.